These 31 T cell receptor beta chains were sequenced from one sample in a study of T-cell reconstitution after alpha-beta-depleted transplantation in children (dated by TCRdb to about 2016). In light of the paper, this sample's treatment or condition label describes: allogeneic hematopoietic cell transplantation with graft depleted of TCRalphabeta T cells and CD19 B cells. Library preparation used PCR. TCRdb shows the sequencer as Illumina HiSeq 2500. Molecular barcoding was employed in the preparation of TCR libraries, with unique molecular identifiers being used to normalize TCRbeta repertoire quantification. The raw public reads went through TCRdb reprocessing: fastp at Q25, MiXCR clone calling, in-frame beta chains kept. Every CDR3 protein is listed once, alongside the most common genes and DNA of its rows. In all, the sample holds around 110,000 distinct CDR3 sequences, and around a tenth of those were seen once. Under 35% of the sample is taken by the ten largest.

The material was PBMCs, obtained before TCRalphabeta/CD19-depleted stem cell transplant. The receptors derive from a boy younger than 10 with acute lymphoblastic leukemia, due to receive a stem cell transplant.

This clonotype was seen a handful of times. The DNA for the CDR3 is TGCGCCAGCAGCTTGGGAGGTGGGGGTGATGAAGCTTTCTTT. Translating gives CASSLGGGGDEAFF. V gene TRBV5-1 combines with J gene TRBJ1-1, with D perhaps matching TRBD1 (5 bases). The V gene lost 0 bases and the J gene lost 7 bases, with 13 bases spanning the gap. The CDR3 has 14 amino acids. CDR1 is SGHRS and CDR2 is YFSETQ in the germline V gene.

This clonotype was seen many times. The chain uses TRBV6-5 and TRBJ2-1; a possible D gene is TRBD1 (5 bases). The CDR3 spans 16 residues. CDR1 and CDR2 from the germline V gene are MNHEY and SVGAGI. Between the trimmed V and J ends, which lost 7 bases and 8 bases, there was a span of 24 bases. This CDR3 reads CASIPLRGFGIDEQFF. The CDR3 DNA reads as TGTGCCAGCATCCCCCTTAGGGGATTTGGGATAGATGAGCAGTTCTTC.

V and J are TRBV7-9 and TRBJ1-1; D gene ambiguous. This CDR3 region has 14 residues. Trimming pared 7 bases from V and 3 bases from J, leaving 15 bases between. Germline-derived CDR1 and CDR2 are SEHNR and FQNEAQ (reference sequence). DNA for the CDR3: TGTGCCAGCACCCCACCGGGTGCGGACACTGAAGCTTTCTTT. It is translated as CASTPPGADTEAFF.

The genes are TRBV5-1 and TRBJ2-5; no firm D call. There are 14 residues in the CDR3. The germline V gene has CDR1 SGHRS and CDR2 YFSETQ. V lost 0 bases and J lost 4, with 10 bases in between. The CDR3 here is CASSLDPLVETQYF. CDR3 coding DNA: TGCGCCAGCAGCTTGGATCCTTTGGTAGAGACCCAGTACTTC.

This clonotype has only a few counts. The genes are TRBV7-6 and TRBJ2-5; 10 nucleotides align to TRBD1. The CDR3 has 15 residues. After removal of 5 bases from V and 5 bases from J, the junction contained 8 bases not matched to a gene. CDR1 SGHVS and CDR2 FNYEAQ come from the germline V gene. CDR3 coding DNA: TGTGCCAGCAGCATAAGACAGGGGGCAAGGGAGACCCAGTACTTC. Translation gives CASSIRQGARETQYF.

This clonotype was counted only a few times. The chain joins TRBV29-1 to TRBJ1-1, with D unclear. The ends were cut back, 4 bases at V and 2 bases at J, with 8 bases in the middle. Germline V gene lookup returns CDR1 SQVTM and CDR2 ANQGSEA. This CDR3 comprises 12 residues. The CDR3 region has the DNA TGCAGCGTTGCGGTGGGTAACACTGAAGCTTTCTTT. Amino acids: CSVAVGNTEAFF.

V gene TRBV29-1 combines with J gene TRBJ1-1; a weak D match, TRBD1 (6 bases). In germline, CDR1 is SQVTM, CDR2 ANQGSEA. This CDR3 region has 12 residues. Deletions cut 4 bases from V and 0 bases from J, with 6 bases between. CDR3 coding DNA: TGCAGCGTTGGACAGGTGAACACTGAAGCTTTCTTT. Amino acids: CSVGQVNTEAFF.

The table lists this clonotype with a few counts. CDR3 sequence reads: CASRDPLGNEQFF. CDR3 DNA: TGTGCCAGCAGAGACCCGCTCGGTAATGAGCAGTTCTTC. The chain links TRBV2 to TRBJ2-1; D is unresolved. The CDR3 totals 13 residues. Deletions cut 6 bases from V and 7 bases from J, with 13 bases between. The V gene's germline CDR1 is SNHLY and CDR2 FYNNEI.

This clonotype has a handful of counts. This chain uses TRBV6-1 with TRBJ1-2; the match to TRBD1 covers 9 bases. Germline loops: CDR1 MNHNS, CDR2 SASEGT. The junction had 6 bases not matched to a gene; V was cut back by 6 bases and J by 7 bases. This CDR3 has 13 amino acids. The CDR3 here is CASSRTGAGGYTF. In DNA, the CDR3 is TGTGCCAGCAGCCGGACAGGGGCGGGTGGCTACACCTTC.

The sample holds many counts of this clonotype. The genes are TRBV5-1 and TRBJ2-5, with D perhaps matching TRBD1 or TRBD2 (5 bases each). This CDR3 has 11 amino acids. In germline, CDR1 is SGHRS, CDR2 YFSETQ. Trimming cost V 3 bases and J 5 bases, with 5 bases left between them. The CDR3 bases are TGCGCCAGCAGCTGGGGGGAGACCCAGTACTTC. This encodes CASSWGETQYF. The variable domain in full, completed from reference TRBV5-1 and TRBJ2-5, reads KAGVTQTPRYLIKTRGQQVTLSCSPISGHRSVSWYQQTPGQGLQFLFEYFSETQRNKGNFPGRFSGRQFSNSRSEMNVSTLELGDSALYLCASSWGETQYFGPGTRLLVL.

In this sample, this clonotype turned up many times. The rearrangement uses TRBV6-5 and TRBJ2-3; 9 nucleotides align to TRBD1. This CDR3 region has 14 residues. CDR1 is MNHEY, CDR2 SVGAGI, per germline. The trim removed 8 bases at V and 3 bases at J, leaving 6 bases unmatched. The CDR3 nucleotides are TGTGCCAGCGCGGGGGACAGGGTGACAGATACGCAGTATTTT. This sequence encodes CASAGDRVTDTQYF.

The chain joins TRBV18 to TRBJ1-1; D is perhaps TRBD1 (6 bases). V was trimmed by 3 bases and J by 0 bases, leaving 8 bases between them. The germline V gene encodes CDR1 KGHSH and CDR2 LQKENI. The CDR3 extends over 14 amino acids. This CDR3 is CASSPRGMNTEAFF. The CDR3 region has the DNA TGTGCCAGCTCACCGAGGGGGATGAACACTGAAGCTTTCTTT.

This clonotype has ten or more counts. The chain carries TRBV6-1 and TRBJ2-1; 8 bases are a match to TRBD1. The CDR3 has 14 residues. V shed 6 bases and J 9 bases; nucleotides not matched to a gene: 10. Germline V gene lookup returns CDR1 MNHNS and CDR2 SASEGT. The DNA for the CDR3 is TGTGCCAGCAGGAGGACAGGGTCAATGGTTGAGCAGTTCTTC. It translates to CASRRTGSMVEQFF.

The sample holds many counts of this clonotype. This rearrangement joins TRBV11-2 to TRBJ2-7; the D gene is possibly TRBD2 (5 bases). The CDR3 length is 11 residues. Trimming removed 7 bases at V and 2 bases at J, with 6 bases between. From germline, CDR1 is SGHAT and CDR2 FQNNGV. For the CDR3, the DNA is TGTGCCAGCACCGGGACCTACGAGCAGTACTTC. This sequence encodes CASTGTYEQYF.

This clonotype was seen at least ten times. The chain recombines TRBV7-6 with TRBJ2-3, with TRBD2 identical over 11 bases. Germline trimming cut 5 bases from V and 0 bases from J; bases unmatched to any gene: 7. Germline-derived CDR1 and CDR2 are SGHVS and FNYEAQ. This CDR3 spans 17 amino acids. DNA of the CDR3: TGTGCCAGCAGCCCCATGACTAGCGGGGCCAGCACAGATACGCAGTATTTT. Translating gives CASSPMTSGASTDTQYF.

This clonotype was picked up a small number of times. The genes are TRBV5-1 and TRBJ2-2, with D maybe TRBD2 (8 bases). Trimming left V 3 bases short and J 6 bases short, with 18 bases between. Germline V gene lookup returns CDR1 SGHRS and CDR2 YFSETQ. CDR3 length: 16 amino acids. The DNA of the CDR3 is TGCGCCAGCAGCTACCCGGGACAGCGGGAGTCCGGGGAGCTGTTTTTT. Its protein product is CASSYPGQRESGELFF.

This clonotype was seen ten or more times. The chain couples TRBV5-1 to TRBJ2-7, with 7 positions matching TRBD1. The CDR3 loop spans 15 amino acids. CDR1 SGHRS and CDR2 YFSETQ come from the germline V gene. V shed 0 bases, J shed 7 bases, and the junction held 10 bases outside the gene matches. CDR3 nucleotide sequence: TGCGCCAGCAGCTTGGAAGGGGGCGCGTCACGGGAGCAGTACTTC. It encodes CASSLEGGASREQYF.

CDR3 nucleotide sequence: TGCGCCAGCAGCTGGGAGACAGGGAAAAACGAGCAGTACTTC. Translating gives CASSWETGKNEQYF. The rearrangement joins TRBV5-1 to TRBJ2-7, with 7 nucleotides matching TRBD1. Germline CDR1 is SGHRS and CDR2 is YFSETQ. With V trimmed by 3 bases and J by 5 bases, 8 bases remained unmatched. CDR3 length: 14 amino acids.

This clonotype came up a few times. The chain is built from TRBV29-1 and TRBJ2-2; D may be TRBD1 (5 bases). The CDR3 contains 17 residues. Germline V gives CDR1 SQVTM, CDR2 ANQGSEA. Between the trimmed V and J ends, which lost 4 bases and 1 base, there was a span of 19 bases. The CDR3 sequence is CSVVGRSRQMNTGELFF. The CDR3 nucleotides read TGCAGCGTTGTAGGTCGGTCACGACAGATGAACACCGGGGAGCTGTTTTTT.

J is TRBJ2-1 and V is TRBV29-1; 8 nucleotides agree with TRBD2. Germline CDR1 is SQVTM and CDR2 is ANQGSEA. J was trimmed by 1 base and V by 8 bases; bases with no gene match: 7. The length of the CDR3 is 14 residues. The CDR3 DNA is TGCAGCACACAACTAGCGGCTTCCTACAATGAGCAGTTCTTC. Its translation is CSTQLAASYNEQFF.

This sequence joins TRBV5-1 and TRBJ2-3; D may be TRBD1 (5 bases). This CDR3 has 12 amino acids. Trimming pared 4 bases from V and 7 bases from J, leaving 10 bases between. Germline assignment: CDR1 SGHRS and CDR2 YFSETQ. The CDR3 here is CASSPDTNTQYF. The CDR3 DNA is TGCGCCAGCAGCCCGGACACCAATACGCAGTATTTT.

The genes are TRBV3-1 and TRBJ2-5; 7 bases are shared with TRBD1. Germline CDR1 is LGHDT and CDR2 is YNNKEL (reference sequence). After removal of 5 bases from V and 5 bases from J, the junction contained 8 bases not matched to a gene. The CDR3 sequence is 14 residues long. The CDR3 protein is CASSGGQTGETQYF. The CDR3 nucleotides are TGTGCCAGCAGCGGGGGACAGACCGGGGAGACCCAGTACTTC.

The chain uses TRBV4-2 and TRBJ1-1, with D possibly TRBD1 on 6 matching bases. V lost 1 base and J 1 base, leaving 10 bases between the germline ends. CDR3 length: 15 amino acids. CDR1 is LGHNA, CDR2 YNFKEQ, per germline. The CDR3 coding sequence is TGTGCCAGCAGCCAAGCGGACAGCCAGAACACTGAAGCTTTCTTT. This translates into CASSQADSQNTEAFF.

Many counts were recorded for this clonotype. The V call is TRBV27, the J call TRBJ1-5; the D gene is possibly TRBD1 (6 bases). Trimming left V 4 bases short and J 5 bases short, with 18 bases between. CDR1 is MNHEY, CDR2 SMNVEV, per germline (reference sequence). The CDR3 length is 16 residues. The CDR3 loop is CASSSTRGLGDQPQHF. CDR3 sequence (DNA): TGTGCCAGCAGTTCCACCAGGGGCCTGGGGGATCAGCCCCAGCATTTT.

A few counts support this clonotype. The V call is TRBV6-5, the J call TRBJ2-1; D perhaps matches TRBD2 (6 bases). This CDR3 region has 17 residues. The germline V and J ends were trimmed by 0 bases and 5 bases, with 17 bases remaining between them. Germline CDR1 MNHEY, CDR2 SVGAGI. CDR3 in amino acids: CASSYSTIPGENNEQFF. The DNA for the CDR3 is TGTGCCAGCAGTTACTCGACGATCCCGGGAGAGAACAATGAGCAGTTCTTC.

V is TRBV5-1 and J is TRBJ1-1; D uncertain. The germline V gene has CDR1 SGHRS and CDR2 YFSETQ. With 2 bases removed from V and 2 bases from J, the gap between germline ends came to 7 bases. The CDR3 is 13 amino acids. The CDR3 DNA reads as TGCGCCAGCAGCTTAAAGGCCAACACTGAAGCTTTCTTT. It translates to CASSLKANTEAFF.

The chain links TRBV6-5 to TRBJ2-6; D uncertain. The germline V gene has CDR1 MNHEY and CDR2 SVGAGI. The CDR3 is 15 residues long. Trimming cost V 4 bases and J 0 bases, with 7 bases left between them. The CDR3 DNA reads TGTGCCAGCAGTTTGTCCGACTCTGGGGCCAACGTCCTGACTTTC. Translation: CASSLSDSGANVLTF.

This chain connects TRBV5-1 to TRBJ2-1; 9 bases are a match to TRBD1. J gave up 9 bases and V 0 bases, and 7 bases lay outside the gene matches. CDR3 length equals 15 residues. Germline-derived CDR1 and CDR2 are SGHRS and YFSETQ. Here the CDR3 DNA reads TGCGCCAGCAGCTTGGTCGGGACAGGGAAAGGTGAGCAGTTCTTC. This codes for CASSLVGTGKGEQFF.

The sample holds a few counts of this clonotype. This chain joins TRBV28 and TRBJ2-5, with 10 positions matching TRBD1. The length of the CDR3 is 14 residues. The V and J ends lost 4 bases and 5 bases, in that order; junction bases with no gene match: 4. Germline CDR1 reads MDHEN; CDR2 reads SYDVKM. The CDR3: CASSSGQGGETQYF. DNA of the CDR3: TGTGCCAGCAGTTCCGGACAGGGGGGCGAGACCCAGTACTTC.

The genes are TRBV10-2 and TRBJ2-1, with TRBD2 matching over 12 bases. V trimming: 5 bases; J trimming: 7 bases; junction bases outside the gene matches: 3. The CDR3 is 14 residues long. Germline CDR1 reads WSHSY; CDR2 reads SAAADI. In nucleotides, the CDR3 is TGCGCCAGCAGTAGGACTAGCGGGACTAATGAGCAGTTCTTC. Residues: CASSRTSGTNEQFF.

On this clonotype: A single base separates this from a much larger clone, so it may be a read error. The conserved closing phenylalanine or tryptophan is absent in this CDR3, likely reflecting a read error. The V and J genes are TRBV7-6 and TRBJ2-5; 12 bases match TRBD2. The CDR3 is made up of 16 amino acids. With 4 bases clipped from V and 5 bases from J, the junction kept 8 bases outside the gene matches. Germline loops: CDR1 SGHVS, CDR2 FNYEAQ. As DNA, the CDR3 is TGTGCCAGCAGCTCCTCTAGCGGGAGGGCCGGGGAGACCCAGTACTAC. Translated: CASSSSSGRAGETQYY.